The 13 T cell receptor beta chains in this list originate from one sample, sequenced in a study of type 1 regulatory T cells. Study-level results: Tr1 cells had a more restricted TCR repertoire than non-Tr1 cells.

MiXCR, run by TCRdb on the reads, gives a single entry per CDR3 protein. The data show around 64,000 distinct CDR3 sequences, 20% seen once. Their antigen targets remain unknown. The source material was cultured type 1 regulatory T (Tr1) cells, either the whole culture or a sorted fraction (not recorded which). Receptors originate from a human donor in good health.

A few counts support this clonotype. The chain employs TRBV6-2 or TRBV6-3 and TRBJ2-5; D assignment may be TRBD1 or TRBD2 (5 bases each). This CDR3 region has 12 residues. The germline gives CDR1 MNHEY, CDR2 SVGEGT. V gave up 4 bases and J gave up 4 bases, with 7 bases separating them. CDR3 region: CASSWGRETQYF. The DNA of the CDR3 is TGTGCCAGCAGTTGGGGGAGAGAGACCCAGTACTTC.

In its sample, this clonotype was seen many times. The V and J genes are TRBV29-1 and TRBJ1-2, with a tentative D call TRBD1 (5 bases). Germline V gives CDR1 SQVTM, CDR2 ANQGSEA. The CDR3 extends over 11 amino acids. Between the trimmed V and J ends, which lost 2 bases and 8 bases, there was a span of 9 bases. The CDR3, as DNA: TGCAGCGTTGAAAGGGGTGGCGGCTACACCTTC. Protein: CSVERGGGYTF.

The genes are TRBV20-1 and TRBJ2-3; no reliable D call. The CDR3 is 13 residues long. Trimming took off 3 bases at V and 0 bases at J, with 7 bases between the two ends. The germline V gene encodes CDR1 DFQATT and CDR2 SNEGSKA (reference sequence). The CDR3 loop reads CSARRVSTDTQYF. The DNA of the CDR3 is TGCAGTGCTAGGAGAGTCAGCACAGATACGCAGTATTTT.

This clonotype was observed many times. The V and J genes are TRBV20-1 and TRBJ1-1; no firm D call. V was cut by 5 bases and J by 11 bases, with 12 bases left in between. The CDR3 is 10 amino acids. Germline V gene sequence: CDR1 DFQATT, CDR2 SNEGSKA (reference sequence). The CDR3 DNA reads TGCAGTGCTGGGGTTCTGTCGGCTTTCTTT. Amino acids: CSAGVLSAFF.

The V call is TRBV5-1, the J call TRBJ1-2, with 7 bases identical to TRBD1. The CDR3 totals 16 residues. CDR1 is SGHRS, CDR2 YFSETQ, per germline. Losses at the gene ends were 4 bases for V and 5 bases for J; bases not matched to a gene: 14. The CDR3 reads CASSPHLGTVPYGYTF. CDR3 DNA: TGCGCCAGCAGCCCTCATCTTGGGACAGTCCCTTATGGCTACACCTTC.

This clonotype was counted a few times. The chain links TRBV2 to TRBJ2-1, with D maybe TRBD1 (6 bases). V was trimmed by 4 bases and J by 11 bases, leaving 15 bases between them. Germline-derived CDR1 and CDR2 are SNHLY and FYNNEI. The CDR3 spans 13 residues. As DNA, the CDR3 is TGTGCCAGCAGTGGTTGGGACACGGATCAGCAGTTCTTC. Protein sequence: CASSGWDTDQQFF.

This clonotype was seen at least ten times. CDR3 DNA sequence: TGCGCCAGCAGCTTAATGGTTGGACAGGGGCATTCACCCCTCCACTTT. The encoded protein is CASSLMVGQGHSPLHF. V and J are TRBV5-1 and TRBJ1-6, with 9 bases identical to TRBD1. The CDR3 length is 16 residues. Per germline, CDR1 SGHRS and CDR2 YFSETQ. The junction had 8 bases not matched to a gene; V was cut back by 2 bases and J by 8 bases.

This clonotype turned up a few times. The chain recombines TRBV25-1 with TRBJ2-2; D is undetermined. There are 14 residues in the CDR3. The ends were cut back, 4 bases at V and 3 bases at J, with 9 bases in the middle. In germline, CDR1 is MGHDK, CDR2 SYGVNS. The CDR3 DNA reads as TGTGCCAGCAGTGCGGTCGGGTACACCGGGGAGCTGTTTTTT. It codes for CASSAVGYTGELFF.

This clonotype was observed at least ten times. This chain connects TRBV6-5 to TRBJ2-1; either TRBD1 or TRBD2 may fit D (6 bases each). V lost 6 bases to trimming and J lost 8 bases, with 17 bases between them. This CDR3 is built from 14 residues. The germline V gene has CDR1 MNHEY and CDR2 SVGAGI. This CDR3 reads CASRPEGGRDEQFF. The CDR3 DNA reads TGTGCCAGCAGGCCCGAGGGGGGCCGGGATGAGCAGTTCTTC.

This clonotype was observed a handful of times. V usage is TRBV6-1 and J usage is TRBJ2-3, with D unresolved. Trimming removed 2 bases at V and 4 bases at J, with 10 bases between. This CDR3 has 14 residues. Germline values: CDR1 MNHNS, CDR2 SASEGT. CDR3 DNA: TGTGCCAGCAGTGAATCTGGCTATTCAGATACGCAGTATTTT. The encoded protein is CASSESGYSDTQYF.

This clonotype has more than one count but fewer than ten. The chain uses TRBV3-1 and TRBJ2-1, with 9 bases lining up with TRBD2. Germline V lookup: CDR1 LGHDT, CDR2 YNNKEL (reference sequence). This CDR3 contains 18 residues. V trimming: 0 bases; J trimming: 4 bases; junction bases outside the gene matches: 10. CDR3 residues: CASSQEGARRGGYNEQFF. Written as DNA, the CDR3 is TGTGCCAGCAGCCAAGAAGGGGCCCGGCGGGGGGGATACAATGAGCAGTTCTTC.

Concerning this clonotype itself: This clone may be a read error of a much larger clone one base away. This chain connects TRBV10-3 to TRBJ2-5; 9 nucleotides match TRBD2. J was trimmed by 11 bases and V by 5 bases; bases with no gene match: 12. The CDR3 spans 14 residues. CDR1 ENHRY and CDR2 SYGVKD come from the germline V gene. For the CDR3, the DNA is TGTGCCATCAGTTGGGCTAGCGGGATCGATGAGCAGTACTTC. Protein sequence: CAISWASGIDEQYF.

The CDR3 sequence is CASRSSTDTQYF. The CDR3 region has the DNA TGTGCCAGCAGGTCTTCCACAGATACGCAGTATTTT. V usage is TRBV5-6 and J usage is TRBJ2-3; D is uncertain. Trimming stripped 5 bases from V and 2 bases from J, with 6 bases between. The CDR3 contains 12 residues. Germline CDR1 and CDR2: SGHDT and YYEEEE.